The following is a T cell receptor beta chain sequence with its context. The data originate from a study of patients and donors after allogeneic stem cell transplantation. Via MiXCR, TCRdb re-called the RT-PCR reads, giving one row per CDR3 protein. The table records 400,000 to 500,000 distinct CDR3 sequences, more than 15% of them present only once. Sequencing was carried out using blood, either unsorted or a sorted T cell fraction (not recorded which). The sequence was collected from a human donor who was either an allogeneic HSCT recipient or a stem cell or donor lymphocyte infusion donor (not recorded which). It is not recorded whose cells these are; they may come from a transplant donor.

In DNA, the CDR3 is TGCGCCAGCAGGGGGAAACAGAAGGGCGAAAAACTGTTTTTT. It is translated as CASRGKQKGEKLFF. The chain uses TRBV5-1 and TRBJ1-4; D unresolved. The CDR3 has 14 amino acids. The germline V gene encodes CDR1 SGHRS and CDR2 YFSETQ. V was cut by 5 bases and J by 8 bases, with 16 bases left in between.